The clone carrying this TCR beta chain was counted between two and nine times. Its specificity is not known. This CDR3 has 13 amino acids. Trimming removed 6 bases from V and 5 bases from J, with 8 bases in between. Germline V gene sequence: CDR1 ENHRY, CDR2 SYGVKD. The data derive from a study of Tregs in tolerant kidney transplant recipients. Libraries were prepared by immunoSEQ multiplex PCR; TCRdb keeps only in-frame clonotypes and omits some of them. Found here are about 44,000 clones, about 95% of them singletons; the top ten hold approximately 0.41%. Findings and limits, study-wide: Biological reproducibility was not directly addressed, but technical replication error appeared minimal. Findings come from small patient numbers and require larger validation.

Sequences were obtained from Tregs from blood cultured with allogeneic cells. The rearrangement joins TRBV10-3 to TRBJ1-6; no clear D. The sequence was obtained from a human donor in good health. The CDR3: CAIRDRDNSPLHF. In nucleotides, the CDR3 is TGTGCCATCAGGGACCGAGATAATTCACCCCTCCACTTT.